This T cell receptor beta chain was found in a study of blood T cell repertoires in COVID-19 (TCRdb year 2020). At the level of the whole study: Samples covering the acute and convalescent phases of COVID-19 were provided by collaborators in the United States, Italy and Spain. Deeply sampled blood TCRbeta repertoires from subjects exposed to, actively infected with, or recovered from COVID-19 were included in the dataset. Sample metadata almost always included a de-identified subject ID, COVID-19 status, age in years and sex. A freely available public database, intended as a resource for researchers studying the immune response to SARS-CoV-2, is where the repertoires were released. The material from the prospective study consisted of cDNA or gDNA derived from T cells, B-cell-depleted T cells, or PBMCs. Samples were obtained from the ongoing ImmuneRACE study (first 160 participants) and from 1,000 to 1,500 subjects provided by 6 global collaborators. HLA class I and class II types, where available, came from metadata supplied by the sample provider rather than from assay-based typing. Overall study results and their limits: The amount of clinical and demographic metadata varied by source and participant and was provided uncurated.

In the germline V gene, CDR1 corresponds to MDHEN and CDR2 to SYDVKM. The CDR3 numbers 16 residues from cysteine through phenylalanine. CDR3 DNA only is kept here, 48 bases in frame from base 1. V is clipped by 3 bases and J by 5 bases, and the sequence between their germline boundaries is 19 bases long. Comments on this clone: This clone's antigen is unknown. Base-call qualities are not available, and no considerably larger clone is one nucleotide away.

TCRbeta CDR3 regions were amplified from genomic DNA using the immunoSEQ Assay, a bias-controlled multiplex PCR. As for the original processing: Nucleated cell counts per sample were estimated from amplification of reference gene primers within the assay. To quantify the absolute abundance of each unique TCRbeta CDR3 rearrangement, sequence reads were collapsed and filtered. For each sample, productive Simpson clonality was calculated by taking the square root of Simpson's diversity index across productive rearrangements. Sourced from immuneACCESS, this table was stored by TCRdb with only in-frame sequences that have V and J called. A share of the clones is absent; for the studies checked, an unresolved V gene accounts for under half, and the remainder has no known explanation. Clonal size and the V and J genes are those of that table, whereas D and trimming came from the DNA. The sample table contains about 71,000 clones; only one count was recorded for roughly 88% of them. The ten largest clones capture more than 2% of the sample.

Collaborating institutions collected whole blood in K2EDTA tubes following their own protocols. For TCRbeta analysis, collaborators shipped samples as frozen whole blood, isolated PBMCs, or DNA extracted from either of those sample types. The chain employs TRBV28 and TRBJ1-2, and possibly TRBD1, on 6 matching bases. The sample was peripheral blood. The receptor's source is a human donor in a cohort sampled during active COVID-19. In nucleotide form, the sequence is TGTGCCAGCAGTTTGTCATTCGGTGTGGGGGCGTATGGCTACACCTTC. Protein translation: CASSLSFGVGAYGYTF.